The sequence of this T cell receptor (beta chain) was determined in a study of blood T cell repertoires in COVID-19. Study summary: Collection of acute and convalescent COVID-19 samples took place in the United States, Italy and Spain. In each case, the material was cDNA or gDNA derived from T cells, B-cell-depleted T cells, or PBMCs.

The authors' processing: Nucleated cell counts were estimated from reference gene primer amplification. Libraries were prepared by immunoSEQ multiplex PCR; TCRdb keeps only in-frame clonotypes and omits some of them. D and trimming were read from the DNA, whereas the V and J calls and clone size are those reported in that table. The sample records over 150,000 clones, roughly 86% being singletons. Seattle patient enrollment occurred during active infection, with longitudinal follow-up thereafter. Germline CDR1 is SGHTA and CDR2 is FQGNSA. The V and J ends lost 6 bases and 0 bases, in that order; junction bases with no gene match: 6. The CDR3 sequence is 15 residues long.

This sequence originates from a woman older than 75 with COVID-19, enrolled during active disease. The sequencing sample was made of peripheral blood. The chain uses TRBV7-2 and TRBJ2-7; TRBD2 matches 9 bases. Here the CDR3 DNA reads TGTGCCAGCAGACTAAGGACTAGCGACTCCTACGAGCAGTACTTC. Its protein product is CASRLRTSDSYEQYF.